The 30 T cell receptor beta chains below come from one sample, sequenced in a study of vaccination and CD4 T cells after COVID-19. Their antigens are not known. Sequencing of DNA taken from cultured CD4+ T cells relied on the Oncomine TCR Beta short-read assay. TCRdb independently ran MiXCR on the PCR reads; one entry per CDR3 protein. The sample lists 13,000 to 15,000 distinct CDR3 sequences, 34% occurring once. Sample treatment: roughly nine-day PBMC culture with coronavirus spike peptide pools or control peptides (ViraFEST assay). The specimen was cultured CD4+ T cells from blood. These receptors were collected from a human donor with COVID-19.

The rearrangement joins TRBV29-1 to TRBJ1-1; a weak D match, TRBD1 (5 bases). The CDR3 spans 13 residues. V was trimmed by 3 bases and J by 4 bases, leaving 12 bases between them. Germline values: CDR1 SQVTM, CDR2 ANQGSEA. CDR3 DNA sequence: TGCAGCGTTGAGTTGGGGGAGGGCACTGAAGCTTTCTTT. Amino acid sequence: CSVELGEGTEAFF.

This clonotype has a handful of counts. The CDR3 DNA reads as TGTGCCAGTACCCTGGGCAGGGCGAACTATGGCTACACCTTC. It encodes CASTLGRANYGYTF. The chain uses TRBV19 and TRBJ1-2; a possible D gene is TRBD1 (5 bases). This CDR3 contains 14 residues. V was cut by 7 bases and J by 2 bases, with 14 bases left in between. Germline V gene lookup returns CDR1 LNHDA and CDR2 SQIVND (reference sequence).

This clonotype occurred a few times. The chain uses TRBV10-2 and TRBJ2-5; D call uncertain. Germline values: CDR1 WSHSY, CDR2 SAAADI. Trimming removed 1 base at V and 3 bases at J, with 6 bases between. The CDR3 runs to 13 residues. CDR3 loop: CASSEFSKETQYF. The CDR3 DNA reads as TGCGCCAGCAGTGAGTTTAGCAAAGAGACCCAGTACTTC.

This rearrangement joins TRBV18 to TRBJ2-7; D remains ambiguous. This CDR3 has 14 residues. The V end was cut by 8 bases, the J end by 4 bases, with 18 bases between. From germline, CDR1 is KGHSH and CDR2 LQKENI. CDR3 sequence reads: CASRKSADSYEQYF. The DNA for the CDR3 is TGTGCCAGCCGAAAGTCAGCAGATTCGTACGAGCAGTACTTC. Full variable domain (missing parts from reference TRBV18 and TRBJ2-7): NAGVMQNPRHLVRRRGQEARLRCSPMKGHSHVYWYRQLPEEGLKFMVYLQKENIIDESGMPKERFSAEFPKEGPSILRIQQVVRGDSAAYFCASRKSADSYEQYFGPGTRLTVT.

The gene calls are TRBV5-1 and TRBJ1-5; a possible D gene is TRBD1 (6 bases). Per the germline V gene, CDR1 is SGHRS and CDR2 is YFSETQ. CDR3 length: 15 amino acids. Trimming left V 4 bases short and J 0 bases short, with 11 bases between. Here the CDR3 reads CASSPDSYSNQPQHF. CDR3 bases: TGCGCCAGCAGCCCGGACAGTTATAGCAATCAGCCCCAGCATTTT.

The chain employs TRBV4-2 and TRBJ1-3, with 7 bases aligning to TRBD1. V lost 0 bases and J lost 0; bases outside the gene matches: 5. The CDR3 consists of 17 residues. The V gene's germline CDR1 is LGHNA and CDR2 YNFKEQ. Written as DNA, the CDR3 is TGTGCCAGCAGCCAAGATCCTTCAGGGGGCTCTGGAAACACCATATATTTT. This translates into CASSQDPSGGSGNTIYF.

J is TRBJ1-1 and V is TRBV7-2, with D uncertain. Per the germline V gene, CDR1 is SGHTA and CDR2 is FQGNSA. The CDR3 totals 12 residues. V lost 2 bases and J lost 10, with 11 bases in between. The CDR3 region is CASSLTRPGAFF. The CDR3 nucleotides are TGTGCCAGCAGCTTAACACGGCCTGGAGCTTTCTTT.

V is TRBV7-8 and J is TRBJ2-6, with 10 bases that match TRBD1. V shed 4 bases, J shed 0 bases, and the junction held 3 bases outside the gene matches. The CDR3 covers 17 residues. Germline V gene lookup returns CDR1 SGHVS and CDR2 FQNEAQ. In DNA form, the CDR3 reads TGTGCCAGCAGCTCCGGGACAGGGGCCTCTGGGGCCAACGTCCTGACTTTC. Translation: CASSSGTGASGANVLTF.

V and J are TRBV11-2 and TRBJ1-2; D perhaps matches TRBD1 (5 bases). The V gene's germline CDR1 is SGHAT and CDR2 FQNNGV. The CDR3 spans 14 residues. Trimming stripped 0 bases from V and 5 bases from J, with 10 bases between. The CDR3 DNA reads TGTGCCAGCAGCTTAGACAGGGTTAAGTATGGCTACACCTTC. It specifies CASSLDRVKYGYTF.

V is TRBV18 and J is TRBJ1-5; D perhaps matches TRBD1 (6 bases). Germline loops: CDR1 KGHSH, CDR2 LQKENI. This CDR3 contains 14 residues. Trimming shortened V by 4 bases and J by 2 bases, and 9 bases separated the two germline ends. CDR3 residues: CASSLDRRNQPQHF. The CDR3 DNA reads TGTGCCAGCTCACTTGACAGGCGCAATCAGCCCCAGCATTTT.

This clonotype has only a few counts. The chain is built from TRBV5-4 and TRBJ1-6; 10 positions match TRBD1. This CDR3 region has 17 residues. Per the germline V gene, CDR1 is SGHNT and CDR2 is YYREEE (reference sequence). Trimming removed 4 bases from V and 10 bases from J; junction bases left unmatched: 14. CDR3 protein: CASSPAGTGASGSPLHF. The CDR3 DNA is TGTGCCAGCAGCCCGGCCGGGACAGGGGCTTCGGGATCACCCCTCCACTTT.

This clonotype has only a few counts. The chain has TRBV6-1 and TRBJ1-6; D ambiguous. Germline-derived CDR1 and CDR2 are MNHNS and SASEGT. This CDR3 is built from 12 residues. Deletions cut 8 bases from V and 9 bases from J, with 11 bases between. The CDR3 loop is CASRLSGSPLHF. In nucleotides, the CDR3 is TGTGCCAGCCGCCTAAGTGGTTCACCCCTCCACTTT.

The rearrangement joins TRBV6-5 to TRBJ2-2; D is ambiguous. Trimming shortened V by 2 bases and J by 4 bases, and 11 bases separated the two germline ends. The CDR3 covers 15 residues. Germline V gene lookup returns CDR1 MNHEY and CDR2 SVGAGI. CDR3 sequence: CASSYGVSATGELFF. The CDR3 DNA is TGTGCCAGCAGTTACGGAGTATCGGCCACCGGGGAGCTGTTTTTT.

This clonotype was observed a few times. CDR3 sequence (DNA): TGTGCCAGCAGTTTTCAGAATTCACCCCTCCACTTT. Amino acids: CASSFQNSPLHF. The V call is TRBV27, the J call TRBJ1-6; D gene uncertain. Looked up from germline, CDR1 is MNHEY and CDR2 is SMNVEV (reference sequence). V gave up 3 bases and J gave up 7 bases, with 4 bases separating them. The CDR3 totals 12 residues.

CDR3 region: CASRGDLGQPQHF. CDR3 bases: TGTGCCAGTAGGGGGGATCTGGGTCAGCCCCAGCATTTT. This chain joins TRBV19 and TRBJ1-5, with D perhaps TRBD1 (5 bases). Germline lookup yields CDR1 LNHDA and CDR2 SQIVND (reference sequence). V dropped 6 bases and J dropped 6 bases, with 12 bases sitting between them. The CDR3 consists of 13 residues.

This clonotype was counted a few times. The chain uses TRBV30 and TRBJ1-1; 7 bases are shared with TRBD1. Germline V gene data show CDR1 as GTSNPN and CDR2 as SVGIG (reference sequence). The CDR3 totals 13 residues. After removal of 1 base from V and 6 bases from J, the junction contained 5 bases not matched to a gene. CDR3 protein: CAWSGQGFSEAFF. As DNA, the CDR3 is TGTGCCTGGAGTGGACAGGGATTCTCTGAAGCTTTCTTT.

V usage is TRBV2 and J usage is TRBJ1-6, with a possible D match to TRBD1 (6 bases). V was pared by 6 bases and J by 2 bases, with 8 bases between. The CDR3 has 14 amino acids. Germline CDR1 is SNHLY and CDR2 is FYNNEI. CDR3 in DNA: TGTGCCAGCAGACCAGGGGCCTATAATTCACCCCTCCACTTT. Encoded protein: CASRPGAYNSPLHF.

This clonotype came up a few times. This chain joins TRBV20-1 and TRBJ2-3; 9 nucleotides line up with TRBD1. CDR3 length equals 15 residues. The germline V gene has CDR1 DFQATT and CDR2 SNEGSKA (reference sequence). Trimming took 3 bases from V and 3 from J; bases not matched to a gene: 7. This CDR3 is CSARVPGQGTDTQYF. The CDR3 DNA reads TGCAGTGCTAGGGTTCCGGGACAGGGTACAGATACGCAGTATTTT.

This chain uses TRBV7-9 with TRBJ1-1; the D gene is possibly TRBD1 (6 bases). The germline V gene encodes CDR1 SEHNR and CDR2 FQNEAQ (reference sequence). The CDR3 is 14 residues long. V dropped 5 bases and J dropped 5 bases, with 15 bases sitting between them. The CDR3 nucleotides are TGTGCCAGCAGCCCGACAGGAGGGGGAACTGAAGCTTTCTTT. It is translated as CASSPTGGGTEAFF. The full variable domain, rest sourced from reference TRBV7-9 and TRBJ1-1, is DTGVSQNPRHKITKRGQNVTFRCDPISEHNRLYWYRQTLGQGPEFLTYFQNEAQLEKSRLLSDRFSAERPKGSFSTLEIQRTEQGDSAMYLCASSPTGGGTEAFFGQGTRLTVV.

This clonotype has only a few counts. The V call is TRBV9, the J call TRBJ1-2, with a weak D call TRBD1 (6 bases). V dropped 4 bases and J dropped 8 bases, with 21 bases sitting between them. This CDR3 spans 15 amino acids. Germline V gene lookup returns CDR1 SGDLS and CDR2 YYNGEE. The CDR3 reads CASSTSDRSEQGYTF. CDR3 DNA sequence: TGTGCCAGCAGCACCTCGGACAGATCCGAACAGGGCTACACCTTC.

Points on this clonotype: The germline gene is not matched at one end of the junction; a read error may be the cause. V usage is TRBV7-7 and J usage is TRBJ2-5, with 10 bases aligning to TRBD2. The CDR3 spans 16 residues. Germline V gives CDR1 SSHAT, CDR2 FNYEAQ (reference sequence). For the CDR3, the DNA is TGTGCTAGCAGCTTCACAGCGGGGGGGGTAATGGAGACCCAGTACTTC. Its protein product is CASSFTAGGVMETQYF.

The chain employs TRBV6-2 or TRBV6-3 and TRBJ2-2, with D possibly being TRBD1 (6 bases). CDR3 length equals 13 residues. Trimming took off 8 bases at V and 4 bases at J, with 11 bases between the two ends. Looked up from germline, CDR1 is MNHEY and CDR2 is SVGEGT. CDR3 in DNA: TGTGCCAGCGCCGACAGGTTCACCGGGGAGCTGTTTTTT. Amino acids: CASADRFTGELFF.

The chain carries TRBV5-1 and TRBJ2-7, with a tentative D call TRBD1 (6 bases). Trimming took off 5 bases at V and 1 base at J, with 13 bases between the two ends. The germline CDR1 and CDR2 sequences are SGHRS and YFSETQ. The CDR3 is 14 residues long. CDR3 protein: CASRTGTGSYEQYF. CDR3 in DNA: TGCGCCAGCAGAACAGGGACCGGATCCTACGAGCAGTACTTC.

On this clonotype itself: An end of the junction differs from the germline gene, which may be a read error. The chain has TRBV7-7 and TRBJ2-2; perhaps TRBD1 as D (5 bases). The germline gives CDR1 SSHAT, CDR2 FNYEAQ (reference sequence). CDR3 length: 13 residues. The CDR3 DNA follows: TGTGCTAGCAGCCACAGGTTGACTGGGGAGCTGTTTTTT. Translation gives CASSHRLTGELFF.

V usage is TRBV2 and J usage is TRBJ1-5, with TRBD1 matching 11 bases. Losses at the gene ends were 4 bases for V and 7 bases for J; bases not matched to a gene: 9. Germline V gene lookup returns CDR1 SNHLY and CDR2 FYNNEI. This CDR3 contains 16 residues. CDR3 sequence (DNA): TGTGCCAGCAGTGGGGGGACAGGGGGTTTCAGGCAGCCCCAGCATTTT. As protein: CASSGGTGGFRQPQHF.

The chain has TRBV7-2 and TRBJ2-3; TRBD2 matches 9 bases. V gave up 5 bases and J gave up 4 bases; unmatched junction bases: 13. The germline V gene encodes CDR1 SGHTA and CDR2 FQGNSA. This CDR3 spans 17 amino acids. The CDR3 DNA sequence: TGTGCCAGCAGCGAGCATGGCGCGGGGGGGCAGGCAGATACGCAGTATTTT. Its translation: CASSEHGAGGQADTQYF.

The J gene is TRBJ1-1, the V gene TRBV27, with D possibly matching TRBD1 (5 bases). There are 14 residues in the CDR3. The germline V gene encodes CDR1 MNHEY and CDR2 SMNVEV (reference sequence). Trimming stripped 5 bases from V and 0 bases from J, with 10 bases between. This chain's CDR3 is CASSRPGMNTEAFF. The CDR3 nucleotides read TGTGCCAGCAGTCGCCCAGGGATGAACACTGAAGCTTTCTTT.

This clonotype was detected a few times. The chain has TRBV6-2 or TRBV6-3 and TRBJ1-6, with D unresolved. The germline V gene encodes CDR1 MNHEY and CDR2 SVGEGT. The CDR3 consists of 11 residues. Between the trimmed V and J ends, which lost 8 bases and 10 bases, there was a span of 9 bases. CDR3 residues: CASGPTSPLHF. CDR3 DNA: TGTGCCAGCGGCCCTACCTCACCCCTCCACTTT.

This clonotype was observed a few times. The gene calls are TRBV5-1 and TRBJ2-5; 7 bases match TRBD1. V lost 6 bases, J lost 3 bases, and 8 bases stayed unmatched. Germline CDR1 and CDR2: SGHRS and YFSETQ. This CDR3 spans 14 amino acids. The CDR3: CASTTQGKEETQYF. CDR3 nucleotides: TGCGCCAGCACAACACAGGGGAAGGAAGAGACCCAGTACTTC.

This chain connects TRBV27 to TRBJ2-7; D possibly uses TRBD1 or TRBD2 (5 bases each). Germline-derived CDR1 and CDR2 are MNHEY and SMNVEV (reference sequence). This CDR3 spans 13 amino acids. V was trimmed by 3 bases and J by 6 bases, leaving 12 bases between them. The CDR3 is CASSLQGTGEQYF. CDR3 nucleotides: TGTGCCAGCAGTTTGCAAGGGACGGGCGAGCAGTACTTC.